The rows below give T cell receptor beta chains drawn from one sample of a study of T-cell memory formation after mild COVID-19. MiXCR was run by TCRdb on the 5' RACE reads, yielding one entry per CDR3 protein. The table shows 120,000 to 150,000 distinct CDR3 sequences, with about 19% occurring only once. The sequencing sample was made of PBMCs or a T cell subset sorted from them (not recorded which). The receptors were gathered from an adult woman who had mild COVID-19 (a few samples of this study predate the infection). Cell type and time point are not known. Each CDR3 is given with its conserved first and last residue. D genes are given only for firm matches. Size tells how often a clone was seen (once, few, many) or the class of an expanded clone, and some rows leave it out.

v_call	d_call	j_call	clone_size	cdr3_nt	cdr3_aa
TRBV7-9	-	TRBJ1-2	-	TGTGCCAGCAGCCGGGGGACATCTACGAACTATGGCTACACCTTC	CASSRGTSTNYGYTF
TRBV12-3/TRBV12-4	-	TRBJ1-1	-	TGTGCCAGCAGTAACCGCGAGGGGGTCACTGAAGCTTTCTTT	CASSNREGVTEAFF
TRBV5-1	-	TRBJ2-7	once	TGCGCCAGCAGCTCTGTCGAGGGGGTAGAGCAGTACTTC	CASSSVEGVEQYF
TRBV7-3	TRBD2	TRBJ2-5	-	TGTGCCAGCAGCTTGACTAGCGGGGGGCTAGAGACCCAGTACTTC	CASSLTSGGLETQYF
TRBV4-3	-	TRBJ1-1	-	TGCGCCAGCAGCCAAGTAAGGGTAGGGGCTGAAGCTTTCTTT	CASSQVRVGAEAFF
TRBV4-1	TRBD2	TRBJ2-2	few	TGCGCCAGCAGCCCCGGGACTAGCGTCATCGGGGAGCTGTTTTTT	CASSPGTSVIGELFF
TRBV5-1	-	TRBJ1-1	-	TGCGCCAGCAGCTTGTCGCAGGGAGCTGAAGCTTTCTTT	CASSLSQGAEAFF
TRBV5-4	-	TRBJ1-6	many	TGTGCCAGCAGCCACATCCTGGCCGGGGAGGCCCTCCACTTT	CASSHILAGEALHF
TRBV20-1	TRBD2	TRBJ2-1	-	TGCAGTGCGAGCGGGAGGGCTCTCAATGAGCAGTTCTTC	CSASGRALNEQFF
TRBV7-8	-	TRBJ2-7	-	TGTGCCAGCAGCTTAGCCCAACACGAGTACTACGAGCAGTACTTC	CASSLAQHEYYEQYF
TRBV20-1	-	TRBJ2-3	-	TGCAGTGCCGGGCAGAGAGTCACAGATACGCAGTATTTT	CSAGQRVTDTQYF
TRBV2	-	TRBJ2-2	-	TGTGCCAGCAGCCTTCTGGACTCGAACACCGGGGAGCTGTTTTTT	CASSLLDSNTGELFF
TRBV12-3/TRBV12-4	TRBD2	TRBJ2-3	-	TGTGCCAGCAGTTCCCCAACTAGCGGGGGGGCAGCAGATACGCAGTATTTT	CASSSPTSGGAADTQYF
TRBV7-6	-	TRBJ2-7	-	TGTGCCAGCAGCTTAGCGGTAGGGAGACTCAGCGAGCAGTACTTC	CASSLAVGRLSEQYF
TRBV30	-	TRBJ1-4	few	TGTGCCTGGAGTGGGGAGGGGACTAATGAAAAACTGTTTTTT	CAWSGEGTNEKLFF
TRBV25-1	TRBD1	TRBJ1-2	-	TGTGCCAGCAGTGAAACAGGGGGATCTAGAGGCTACACCTTC	CASSETGGSRGYTF
TRBV7-3	-	TRBJ2-2	-	TGTGCCAGCAGCTTACAGGGAAGGAACACCGGGGAGCTGTTTTTT	CASSLQGRNTGELFF
TRBV4-2	TRBD2	TRBJ2-3	-	TGTGCCAGCAGCCTTACCGGGACTAGCTACACAGATACGCAGTATTTT	CASSLTGTSYTDTQYF
TRBV24-1	-	TRBJ2-3	-	TGTGCCACCAGTGATGAGGGGAAGCTGGGAACAGATACGCAGTATTTT	CATSDEGKLGTDTQYF
TRBV6-2/TRBV6-3	TRBD1	TRBJ2-7	-	TGTGCCAGCAGCGGGACAGCCTTAGGCGAGCAGTACTTC	CASSGTALGEQYF
TRBV9	-	TRBJ1-5	-	TGTGCCAGCAGCGTAGAGGGGTATAGCAATCAGCCCCAGCATTTT	CASSVEGYSNQPQHF
TRBV5-6	TRBD1	TRBJ1-1	-	TGTGCCAGCAGCGGGGGACAGGGCGAAGCTTTCTTT	CASSGGQGEAFF
TRBV10-2	-	TRBJ2-7	-	TGCGCCAGCAGTGGAGGCAGGGTATTCGAGCAGTACTTC	CASSGGRVFEQYF
TRBV6-6	-	TRBJ1-2	many	TGTGCCAGCAGACAGGGAAGCGATGGCTACACCTTC	CASRQGSDGYTF
TRBV20-1	-	TRBJ1-4	-	TGCAGTGCTAGAGACTCGACAGGTGTCAGGGGTGAAAAACTGTTTTTT	CSARDSTGVRGEKLFF
TRBV12-3/TRBV12-4	-	TRBJ2-3	-	TGTGCCAGCAGCCTCACAGGGAATACGCAGTATTTT	CASSLTGNTQYF
TRBV3-1	TRBD1	TRBJ2-7	-	TGTGCCAGCAGCAATGACAGGGGCGGCTACGAGCAGTACTTC	CASSNDRGGYEQYF
TRBV7-2	TRBD1	TRBJ2-7	few	TGTGCCAGCAGCTTTGGAGGGACAGGGGGTCACGAGCAGTACTTC	CASSFGGTGGHEQYF
TRBV5-1	TRBD1	TRBJ2-5	-	TGCGCCAGCAGCCAGGCGGGACAGGGGGGAGAGACCCAGTACTTC	CASSQAGQGGETQYF
TRBV10-3	-	TRBJ2-1	few	TGTGCCATTCAGGGAAGCTCCTACAATGAGCAGTTCTTC	CAIQGSSYNEQFF
TRBV5-1	-	TRBJ2-2	-	TGCGCCAGCAGCTTGGCCGGGAACACCGGGGAGCTGTTTTTT	CASSLAGNTGELFF
TRBV12-3/TRBV12-4	-	TRBJ2-7	few	TGTGCCAGCAGTTTAGGTTTCAGGGGAGGGTACGAGCAGTACTTC	CASSLGFRGGYEQYF
TRBV6-5	-	TRBJ1-2	few	TGTGCCAGCAGTTACTCTACAGGAATGATTTGGGGCTACACCTTC	CASSYSTGMIWGYTF
TRBV6-1	TRBD2	TRBJ2-3	-	TGTGCCAGCAACTTGCTAGCGGGGGCCCAAGATACGCAGTATTTT	CASNLLAGAQDTQYF
TRBV29-1	TRBD1	TRBJ2-6	-	TGCAGCGTTTGGGACAGAGCGTTCTCTGGGGCCAACGTCCTGACTTTC	CSVWDRAFSGANVLTF
TRBV12-3/TRBV12-4	-	TRBJ2-3	few	TGTGCCAGCAGTTTGACTAGTGAGTCGGGGACGCAGTATTTT	CASSLTSESGTQYF
TRBV7-2	TRBD2	TRBJ2-2	-	TGTGCCAGCAGAATTCGCACGGGACTAGCGGACACCGGGGAGCTGTTTTTT	CASRIRTGLADTGELFF
TRBV3-1	-	TRBJ1-1	-	TGTGCCAGCAGCCTTCGGGCGCGGGACACTGAAGCTTTCTTT	CASSLRARDTEAFF
TRBV5-6	-	TRBJ1-6	-	TGTGCCAGCAGCGGTAGGGGCTCACCCCTCCACTTT	CASSGRGSPLHF
TRBV12-3/TRBV12-4	-	TRBJ1-5	once	TGTGCCAGCAGTTTGAGCGGACAGTCATGGGGCAATCAGCCCCAGCATTTT	CASSLSGQSWGNQPQHF